This TCR beta chain was documented in a study of T cell responses to AZD1222 COVID-19 vaccine. Study-level results: Distributed over spike, vaccine-associated CD4 TCRs predominated at 160-218 and 743-854.

The repertoire was sequenced with immunoSEQ multiplex PCR; TCRdb's copy has only in-frame clones and lacks some. There are over 150,000 clones in the sample; approximately 86% occur only once, and around 10% lies in the top ten. The CDR3 has 16 residues. Germline values: CDR1 SGHRS, CDR2 YFSETQ. Trimming shortened V by 0 bases and J by 0 bases, and 11 bases separated the two germline ends. Note on this clone: The antigen remains unidentified.

The clonotype comes from an adult who received the AZD1222 COVID-19 vaccine. The rearrangement joins TRBV5-1 to TRBJ2-3, with D perhaps assigned TRBD1 or TRBD2 (5 bases each). The specimen was peripheral blood, collected 28 days after the second AZD1222 dose. The CDR3 sequence is CASSLEGEPSTDTQYF. The CDR3 coding sequence is TGCGCCAGCAGCTTGGAAGGGGAGCCCAGCACAGATACGCAGTATTTT.